This T cell receptor beta chain is drawn from a study of blood T cell repertoires in COVID-19. Symptom resolution, clearance, or two negative PCRs marked donors in Cohort 3 as recovered. Assay: immunoSEQ multiplex PCR; the TCRdb copy retains only in-frame clones and omits some. The sample has 150,000 to 250,000 clones; 87% are singletons. This CDR3 comprises 16 residues. The V and J ends lost 3 bases and 6 bases respectively, with 20 bases between them. CDR1 and CDR2 (germline): MGHDK, SYGVNS. The chain links TRBV25-1 to TRBJ1-2, with D uncertain. The source is a woman in her thirties who had recovered from COVID-19. Specimen: PBMCs or T cells enriched from blood (not recorded which). The CDR3 coding sequence is TGTGCCAGCAGTGAGGCTGTCGAAGTGGGAGGGCATGGCTACACCTTC. Amino acids: CASSEAVEVGGHGYTF.